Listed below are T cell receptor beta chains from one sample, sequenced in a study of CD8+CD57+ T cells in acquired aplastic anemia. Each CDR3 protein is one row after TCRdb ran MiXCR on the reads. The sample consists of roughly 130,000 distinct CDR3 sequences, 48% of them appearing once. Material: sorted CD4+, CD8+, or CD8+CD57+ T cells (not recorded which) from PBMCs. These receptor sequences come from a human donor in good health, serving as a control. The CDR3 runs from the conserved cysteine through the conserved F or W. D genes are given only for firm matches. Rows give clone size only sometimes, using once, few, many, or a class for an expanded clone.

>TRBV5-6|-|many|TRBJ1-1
TGTGCCAGCAGCTTCAAGACAGCGAACACTGAAGCTTTCTTT
CASSFKTANTEAFF
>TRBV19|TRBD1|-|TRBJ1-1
TGTGCCAGTAGTGTACGGGACAGGGCCACTGAAGCTTTCTTT
CASSVRDRATEAFF
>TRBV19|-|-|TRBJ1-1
TGTGCCAGTCGTGGGGGGGGGCCTACGGAAGCTTTCTTT
CASRGGGPTEAFF
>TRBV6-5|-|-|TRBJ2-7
TGTGCCAGCAGTTACGAACAGGGTGAGGTAATCCACGAGCAGTACTTC
CASSYEQGEVIHEQYF
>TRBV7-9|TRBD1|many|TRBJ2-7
TGTGCCAGCAGCTTAACAGGGGGCAAGGAGCAGTACTTC
CASSLTGGKEQYF
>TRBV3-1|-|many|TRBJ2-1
TGTGCCAGCAGCCAGGCCCTCCGTGAGCAGTTCTTC
CASSQALREQFF
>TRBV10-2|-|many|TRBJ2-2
TGCGCCAGCGTTGGAAGGGCTGATGCCGGGGAGCTGTTTTTT
CASVGRADAGELFF
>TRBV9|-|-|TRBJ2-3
TGTGCCAGCAGCGAGGCGTGGGGGCTAATCACAGATACGCAGTATTTT
CASSEAWGLITDTQYF
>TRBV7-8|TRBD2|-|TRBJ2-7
TGTGCCAGCAGCTTAGTCAGGACTAGCGGGGGGGCGGACGAGCAGTACTTC
CASSLVRTSGGADEQYF
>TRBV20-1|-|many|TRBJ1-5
TGCAGTGCTATAGCCGGTTATAGCAATCAGCCCCAGCATTTT
CSAIAGYSNQPQHF
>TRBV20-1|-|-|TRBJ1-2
TGCAGTGCTCGTCGTGTCCCGGGCTACACCTTC
CSARRVPGYTF
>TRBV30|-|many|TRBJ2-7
TGTGCCTGGAGTGCGTTAACAGGGACCCGCTACGAGCAGTACTTC
CAWSALTGTRYEQYF
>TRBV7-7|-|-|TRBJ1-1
TGTGCTAGCAGCTTAAAAAGGGACACTGAAGCTTTCTTT
CASSLKRDTEAFF
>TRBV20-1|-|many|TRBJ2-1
TGCAGTGCTAGAGAACATAGGCCCTACAATGAGCAGTTCTTC
CSAREHRPYNEQFF
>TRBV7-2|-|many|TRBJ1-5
TGTGCCAGCAGCTTAGAGGTTGGGTCAGGCCAGCCCCAGCATTTT
CASSLEVGSGQPQHF
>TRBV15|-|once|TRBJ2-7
TGTGCCACCAGCAGAGATTGGGGCGGGACCTACGAGCAGTACTTC
CATSRDWGGTYEQYF
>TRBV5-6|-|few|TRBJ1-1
TGTGCCAGCAGACGACAGTCGTTGAACACTGAAGCTTTCTTT
CASRRQSLNTEAFF
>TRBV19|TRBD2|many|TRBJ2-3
TGTGCCAGTAGTATAGATCGGGGGGGTGGCACAGATACGCAGTATTTT
CASSIDRGGGTDTQYF
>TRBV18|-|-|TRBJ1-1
TGTGCCAGCTCACCATGGGAGGAGGGGGAGAACACTGAAGCTTTCTTT
CASSPWEEGENTEAFF
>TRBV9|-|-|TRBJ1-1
TGTGCCAGCAGCAGGGCCATGAACACTGAAGCTTTCTTT
CASSRAMNTEAFF
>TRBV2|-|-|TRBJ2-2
TGTGCCAGCAGTTCCAGGAACACCGGGGAGCTGTTTTTT
CASSSRNTGELFF
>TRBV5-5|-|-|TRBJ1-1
TGTGCCAGCAGCTTCGATCAGGTGAACACTGAAGCTTCCTTT
CASSFDQVNTEASF
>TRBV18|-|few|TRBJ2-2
TGTGCCAGCTCACCTATATACACCGCGAACACCGGGGAGCTGTTTTTT
CASSPIYTANTGELFF
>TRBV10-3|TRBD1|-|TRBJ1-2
TGTGCCATCAGTGAGCGGACAGGAGCTAACTATGGCTACACCTTC
CAISERTGANYGYTF
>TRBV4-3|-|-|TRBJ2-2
TGCGCCAGCAGCCCGAAGGGGATCAAAACCGGGGAGCTGTTTTTT
CASSPKGIKTGELFF
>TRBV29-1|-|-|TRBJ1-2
TGCAGCGTTGAAGATCCTGACAGCTTCGGCTATGGCTACACCTTC
CSVEDPDSFGYGYTF
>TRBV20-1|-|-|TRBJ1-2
TGCAGTGCAAGTTCTTGGACTGATCGGATGGGGACCTTC
CSASSWTDRMGTF
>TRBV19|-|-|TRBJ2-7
TGTGCCAGTAGCCTCGAGGCCCCCTACGAGCAGTACTTC
CASSLEAPYEQYF
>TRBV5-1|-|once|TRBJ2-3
TGCGCCAGCAGCTTTAGGGGGAGCACAGATACGCAGTATTTT
CASSFRGSTDTQYF
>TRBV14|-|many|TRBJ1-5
TGTGCCAGCAGCCCATTAGACAGATATCAGCCCCAGCATTTT
CASSPLDRYQPQHF
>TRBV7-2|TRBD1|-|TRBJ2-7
TGTGCCAGCAGCCACGGGACAGGGGTAGGATACGAGCAGTACTTC
CASSHGTGVGYEQYF
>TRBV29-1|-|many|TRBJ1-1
TGCAGCGTTGCTTCGGACCCCACTGAAGCTTTCTTT
CSVASDPTEAFF
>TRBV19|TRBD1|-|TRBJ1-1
TGTGCCTTCCAACCAGGGGGGTTGTCTGAAGCTTTCTTT
CAFQPGGLSEAFF
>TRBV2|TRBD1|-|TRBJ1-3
TGTGCCAGCAATGGACAGGGTGGCGGAAACACCATATATTTT
CASNGQGGGNTIYF
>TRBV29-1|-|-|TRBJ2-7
TGCAGCGTGGGGAGCGCAGGGATGAACTCCTACGAGCAGTACTTC
CSVGSAGMNSYEQYF
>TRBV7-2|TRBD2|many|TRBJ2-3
TGTGCCAGCAGCTTGCTAGCGGGGGGGGGGCGAAGCACAGATACGCAGTATTTT
CASSLLAGGGRSTDTQYF
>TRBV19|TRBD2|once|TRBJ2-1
TGTGCCAGTAGTTCCTTTAGCGGGGCTCACAATGAGCAGTTCTTC
CASSSFSGAHNEQFF
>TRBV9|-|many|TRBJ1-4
TGTGCCAGCAGCGTAGCGGGGAGGGATGAAAAACTGTTTTTT
CASSVAGRDEKLFF
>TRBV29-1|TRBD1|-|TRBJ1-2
TGCAGCACCGTCTCCGCGGGACAGCTTAACTATGGCTACACCTTC
CSTVSAGQLNYGYTF
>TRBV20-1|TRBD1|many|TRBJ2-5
TGCAGTGCTCATCACGGGACAGCTCGGGAGACCCAGTACTTC
CSAHHGTARETQYF
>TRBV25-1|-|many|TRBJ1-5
TGTGCCAGCAGTCCCCAAGGGACTGGGCGTGGGCCCCAGCATTTT
CASSPQGTGRGPQHF
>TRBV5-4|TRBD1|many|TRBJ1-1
TGTGCCAGCAGCTATACAGGGGTAACTGAAGCTTTCTTT
CASSYTGVTEAFF
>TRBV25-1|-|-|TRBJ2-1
TGTGCCAGCAGTGAATTGTCTGGGGGCGGTGAGCAGTTCTTC
CASSELSGGGEQFF
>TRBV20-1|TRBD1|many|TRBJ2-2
TGCAGTGCTAGAGATCAGGGGGCTGACGGGGAGCTGTTTTTT
CSARDQGADGELFF